The 29 T cell receptor beta chains given below trace back to one sample, sequenced in a study of T cells after yellow fever vaccination. TCRdb reanalysed the 5' RACE reads using MiXCR and keeps one entry per CDR3 protein. The table lists about 300,000 distinct CDR3 sequences, about 10% of them singletons, with around 3.3% in the top ten. The sequencing here drew on CD4+ T cells sorted from PBMCs, taken 5 days after the yellow fever booster vaccination. Receptor source: a man aged 18 to 29 who received the YFV17D yellow fever vaccine.

This clonotype was seen ten or more times. The rearrangement uses TRBV7-2 and TRBJ2-7; D not certain. Per germline, CDR1 SGHTA and CDR2 FQGNSA. V lost 2 bases and J lost 6, with 17 bases in between. The CDR3 has 15 residues. CDR3 region: CASSLNVGLPPEQYF. The CDR3 DNA sequence: TGTGCCAGCAGCTTAAACGTCGGGCTTCCTCCCGAGCAGTACTTC. The full variable domain, in which reference TRBV7-2 and TRBJ2-7 provide the parts outside the CDR3, is GAGVSQSPSNKVTEKGKDVELRCDPISGHTALYWYRQSLGQGLEFLIYFQGNSAPDKSGLPSDRFSAERTGGSVSTLTIQRTQQEDSAVYLCASSLNVGLPPEQYFGPGTRLTVT.

This chain links TRBV7-8 with TRBJ2-2; no reliable D call. This CDR3 spans 14 amino acids. The V gene lost 5 bases and the J gene lost 5 bases, with 12 bases spanning the gap. The germline V gene encodes CDR1 SGHVS and CDR2 FQNEAQ. In DNA, the CDR3 is TGTGCCAGCAGCAAACACCAGGTTACCGGGGAGCTGTTTTTT. This translates into CASSKHQVTGELFF.

This clonotype was counted between two and nine times. This chain connects TRBV9 to TRBJ2-7; no firm D call. Germline V lookup: CDR1 SGDLS, CDR2 YYNGEE. Trimming cost V 4 bases and J 3 bases, with 17 bases left between them. The CDR3 loop spans 15 amino acids. The CDR3 DNA reads TGTGCCAGCAGCCTGAGGTGGGCTCAGGACTACGAGCAGTACGTC. This sequence encodes CASSLRWAQDYEQYV.

This chain joins TRBV20-1 and TRBJ2-5; the match to TRBD1 covers 9 bases. Per germline, CDR1 DFQATT and CDR2 SNEGSKA (reference sequence). The ends lost 6 bases at V and 1 base at J; junction bases unmatched: 9. The CDR3 is made up of 15 amino acids. CDR3: CSAVGRDRVQETQYF. In nucleotides, the CDR3 is TGCAGTGCCGTCGGCCGGGACAGGGTCCAAGAGACCCAGTACTTC.

This clonotype showed up just a few times. V gene TRBV20-1 combines with J gene TRBJ2-1, with D possibly TRBD2 on 5 matching bases. The V gene lost 4 bases and the J gene lost 5 bases, with 15 bases spanning the gap. The CDR3 has 14 amino acids. The V gene's germline CDR1 is DFQATT and CDR2 SNEGSKA (reference sequence). The CDR3 is CSAISRTSNNEQFF. The CDR3 bases are TGCAGTGCTATTTCACGGACTTCCAACAATGAGCAGTTCTTC.

This clonotype was recorded many times. The rearrangement uses TRBV11-2 and TRBJ2-1; the D gene is possibly TRBD2 (7 bases). Germline CDR1 is SGHAT and CDR2 is FQNNGV. CDR3 length equals 13 residues. V gave up 3 bases and J gave up 7 bases, with 10 bases separating them. CDR3 nucleotides: TGTGCCAGCAGCTTGGGGGGGCTGAATGAGCAGTTCTTC. Translating it yields CASSLGGLNEQFF.

The chain carries TRBV7-3 and TRBJ1-1; no clear D. V was shortened by 5 bases and J by 1 base, with 11 bases between the two germline ends. CDR1 SGHTA and CDR2 FQGTGA come from the germline V gene. The CDR3 runs 14 residues. DNA of the CDR3: TGTGCCAGCAGCCCCACGACTGCGAACACTGAAGCTTTCTTT. It is translated as CASSPTTANTEAFF.

This clonotype has ten or more counts. V usage is TRBV20-1 and J usage is TRBJ2-3; weak D call: TRBD2 (7 bases). V lost 6 bases and J 2 bases, leaving 18 bases between the germline ends. There are 15 residues in the CDR3. CDR1 and CDR2 from the germline V gene are DFQATT and SNEGSKA (reference sequence). CDR3 residues: CSAPPLGGATDTQYF. DNA of the CDR3: TGCAGTGCCCCCCCATTAGGGGGGGCCACAGATACGCAGTATTTT.

This clonotype showed up many times. The chain is built from TRBV6-5 and TRBJ1-6, with D unclear. Trimming stripped 5 bases from V and 1 base from J, with 15 bases between. CDR3 length: 17 amino acids. The germline gives CDR1 MNHEY, CDR2 SVGAGI. As DNA, the CDR3 is TGTGCCAGCAGTGGGTTGGGCCTGTGGTCCTATAATTCACCCCTCCACTTT. It yields the protein CASSGLGLWSYNSPLHF.

Many counts were recorded for this clonotype. The genes are TRBV6-5 and TRBJ2-5, with no clear D. Trimming took 7 bases from V and 5 from J, leaving 14 bases between them. CDR3 length: 13 amino acids. Germline V gene lookup returns CDR1 MNHEY and CDR2 SVGAGI. CDR3 sequence: CASTQVYGETQYF. Written as DNA, the CDR3 is TGTGCCAGCACTCAGGTTTATGGGGAGACCCAGTACTTC.

The chain recombines TRBV30 with TRBJ2-7, with TRBD1 matching 7 bases. Germline CDR1 and CDR2: GTSNPN and SVGIG (reference sequence). V lost 2 bases to trimming and J lost 3 bases; unmatched junction nucleotides: 13. The CDR3 spans 16 residues. Written as DNA, the CDR3 is TGTGCCTGGAGTTCGGCCCCGGGACAGCCTTACTACGAGCAGTACTTC. Its translation is CAWSSAPGQPYYEQYF. The whole variable domain, filled in from reference TRBV30 and TRBJ2-7, reads SQTIHQWPATLVQPVGSPLSLECTVEGTSNPNLYWYRQAAGRGLQLLFYSVGIGQISSEVPQNLSASRPQDRQFILSSKKLLLSDSGFYLCAWSSAPGQPYYEQYFGPGTRLTVT.

The chain is built from TRBV5-1 and TRBJ2-3; D might be TRBD1 or TRBD2, each matching 5 bases. The V gene's germline CDR1 is SGHRS and CDR2 YFSETQ. Trimming removed 0 bases from V and 4 bases from J, with 12 bases in between. The CDR3 has 15 residues. The CDR3 loop reads CASSLERGLADTQYF. The CDR3 DNA reads as TGCGCCAGCAGCTTGGAGAGGGGTCTCGCAGATACGCAGTATTTT.

The chain employs TRBV10-3 and TRBJ2-5, with a weak D call TRBD2 (6 bases). From germline, CDR1 is ENHRY and CDR2 SYGVKD. This CDR3 contains 14 residues. V lost 4 bases and J lost 3, with 12 bases in between. CDR3 protein: CAISGGTGEETQYF. The DNA of the CDR3 is TGTGCCATCAGTGGTGGGACTGGAGAAGAGACCCAGTACTTC.

The chain employs TRBV20-1 and TRBJ1-6, with D possibly TRBD1 on 5 matching bases. The germline V and J ends were trimmed by 3 bases and 7 bases, with 16 bases remaining between them. CDR3 length: 15 residues. Per germline, CDR1 DFQATT and CDR2 SNEGSKA (reference sequence). The CDR3 loop is CSARGQAGSNSPLHF. As DNA, the CDR3 is TGCAGTGCTAGGGGGCAGGCAGGGTCCAATTCACCCCTCCACTTT.

This clonotype has only a few counts. The chain has TRBV24-1 and TRBJ2-1; the D gene is possibly TRBD2 (6 bases). CDR1 and CDR2 (germline): KGHDR, SFDVKD. Trimming took 1 base from V and 9 from J, leaving 21 bases between them. The CDR3 runs to 17 residues. The CDR3 sequence: CATSDLRRTTRASEQFF. The CDR3 coding sequence is TGTGCCACCAGTGATTTACGCCGGACTACCCGGGCGAGTGAGCAGTTCTTC.

J is TRBJ2-5 and V is TRBV10-3; 9 nucleotides match TRBD2. Germline V gene data show CDR1 as ENHRY and CDR2 as SYGVKD. This CDR3 is built from 14 residues. V lost 10 bases to trimming and J lost 4 bases; unmatched junction nucleotides: 10. CDR3 region: CATQLAGATETQYF. CDR3 in DNA: TGTGCCACCCAATTAGCGGGGGCGACAGAGACCCAGTACTTC.

This clonotype was recorded many times. The chain uses TRBV5-5 and TRBJ1-1, with 11 bases fitting TRBD1. Per germline, CDR1 SGHKS and CDR2 YYEKEE (reference sequence). This CDR3 has 18 amino acids. V lost 4 bases, J lost 0 bases, and 11 bases stayed unmatched. CDR3 region: CASSPRTGGRGMNTEAFF. CDR3 bases: TGTGCCAGCAGCCCACGGACAGGGGGCCGCGGGATGAACACTGAAGCTTTCTTT.

The gene calls are TRBV7-2 and TRBJ1-2; D is ambiguous. From germline, CDR1 is SGHTA and CDR2 FQGNSA. Trimming took off 5 bases at V and 4 bases at J, with 11 bases between the two ends. This CDR3 spans 13 amino acids. As DNA, the CDR3 is TGTGCCAGCAGCCCGCCCCGGGCCTATGGCTACACCTTC. Protein: CASSPPRAYGYTF.

Here the CDR3 DNA reads TGCAGTGCTAGAGACCCTAGCGGGGGGGCCCTTAGCACAGATACGCAGTATTTT. It encodes CSARDPSGGALSTDTQYF. The rearrangement joins TRBV20-1 to TRBJ2-3; 12 bases line up with TRBD2. CDR1 DFQATT and CDR2 SNEGSKA come from the germline V gene (reference sequence). V shed 0 bases and J 0 bases; nucleotides not matched to a gene: 7. The CDR3 spans 18 residues.

The rearrangement uses TRBV11-1 and TRBJ2-1; D is unresolved. The germline V gene has CDR1 SGHAT and CDR2 FQDESV (reference sequence). The CDR3 contains 14 residues. Trimming pared 0 bases from V and 4 bases from J, leaving 7 bases between. The CDR3 protein is CASSLALTYNEQFF. The CDR3, as DNA: TGTGCCAGCAGCTTAGCTCTAACATACAATGAGCAGTTCTTC.

The chain carries TRBV9 and TRBJ2-7; D not resolved. The germline V gene encodes CDR1 SGDLS and CDR2 YYNGEE. The CDR3 contains 15 residues. Trimming left V 0 bases short and J 2 bases short, with 12 bases between. CDR3 nucleotides: TGTGCCAGCAGCGTAGGATTAACCGAACCCTACGAGCAGTACTTC. As protein: CASSVGLTEPYEQYF.

The rearrangement uses TRBV6-1 and TRBJ2-7; tentative D call: TRBD2 (6 bases). V was cut by 7 bases and J by 1 base, with 17 bases left in between. CDR3 size: 15 residues. Germline CDR1 MNHNS, CDR2 SASEGT. The CDR3 DNA sequence: TGTGCCAGCACCCCTCCCGGGACTGGTTCCTACGAGCAGTACTTC. Translated, it gives CASTPPGTGSYEQYF.

This clonotype came up a few times. The chain carries TRBV4-1 and TRBJ2-3, with D perhaps given as TRBD1 or TRBD2 (5 bases each). The ends were cut back, 2 bases at V and 0 bases at J, with 18 bases in the middle. The CDR3 is 18 amino acids. CDR1 and CDR2 from the germline V gene are MGHRA and YSYEKL. This CDR3 reads CASSQSPSGAYSTDTQYF. CDR3 coding DNA: TGCGCCAGCAGCCAATCCCCCTCCGGGGCCTATAGCACAGATACGCAGTATTTT.

This clonotype was observed a few times. The chain is built from TRBV7-6 and TRBJ1-6; 11 bases are a match to TRBD1. With V trimmed by 3 bases and J by 9 bases, 4 bases remained unmatched. The germline V gene encodes CDR1 SGHVS and CDR2 FNYEAQ. This CDR3 region has 15 residues. DNA of the CDR3: TGTGCCAGCAGCTTGGGGACAGGGGGTTTTTCACCCCTCCACTTT. This codes for CASSLGTGGFSPLHF. Full variable domain (missing parts from reference TRBV7-6 and TRBJ1-6): GAGVSQSPRYKVTKRGQDVALRCDPISGHVSLYWYRQALGQGPEFLTYFNYEAQQDKSGLPNDRFSAERPEGSISTLTIQRTEQRDSAMYRCASSLGTGGFSPLHFGNGTRLTVT.

The chain recombines TRBV6-1 with TRBJ2-3; D could derive from TRBD1 or TRBD2 (5 bases each). Trimming cost V 6 bases and J 7 bases, with 14 bases left between them. CDR1 and CDR2 from the germline V gene are MNHNS and SASEGT. The length of the CDR3 is 13 residues. CDR3 DNA: TGTGCCAGCAGCCTGGGACCCAGCAATACGCAGTATTTT. Its protein product is CASSLGPSNTQYF.

This clonotype was recorded at least ten times. This sequence joins TRBV5-1 and TRBJ1-1; a weak D match, TRBD1 (5 bases). V was clipped by 0 bases and J by 5 bases, with 11 bases between them. The CDR3 length is 14 residues. Looked up from germline, CDR1 is SGHRS and CDR2 is YFSETQ. The CDR3 sequence: CASSLGGAQTEAFF. In nucleotides, the CDR3 is TGCGCCAGCAGCTTGGGCGGGGCACAGACTGAAGCTTTCTTT.

This chain links TRBV28 with TRBJ2-5; 7 bases align to TRBD2. The CDR3 is 16 residues long. Trimming removed 4 bases from V and 0 bases from J; junction bases left unmatched: 8. Germline V gene sequence: CDR1 MDHEN, CDR2 SYDVKM. CDR3 nucleotide sequence: TGTGCCAGCAGTTCGACGGGGAGGGGCGACCAAGAGACCCAGTACTTC. Translation: CASSSTGRGDQETQYF.

The chain recombines TRBV15 with TRBJ2-1, with a tentative D call TRBD2 (6 bases). CDR1 is LNHNV and CDR2 is YYDKDF in the germline V gene (reference sequence). The CDR3 extends over 20 amino acids. Between the trimmed V and J ends, which lost 0 bases and 0 bases, there was a span of 21 bases. CDR3 amino acids: CATSRDLGLSVTSSYNEQFF. CDR3 in DNA: TGTGCCACCAGCAGAGATCTAGGACTATCGGTTACGAGCTCCTACAATGAGCAGTTCTTC.

This clonotype was picked up a small number of times. This chain joins TRBV7-2 and TRBJ2-7, with TRBD2 matching 9 bases. The CDR3 consists of 15 residues. Trimming took 4 bases from V and 6 from J; bases not matched to a gene: 10. The V gene's germline CDR1 is SGHTA and CDR2 FQGNSA. CDR3 residues: CASSSWTSEGFEQYF. The CDR3 coding sequence is TGTGCCAGCAGCTCGTGGACTAGCGAGGGATTCGAGCAGTACTTC. The entire variable domain, with the rest obtained from reference TRBV7-2 and TRBJ2-7, is as follows: GAGVSQSPSNKVTEKGKDVELRCDPISGHTALYWYRQSLGQGLEFLIYFQGNSAPDKSGLPSDRFSAERTGGSVSTLTIQRTQQEDSAVYLCASSSWTSEGFEQYFGPGTRLTVT.